The 26 T cell receptor beta chains below all came from one sample that was sequenced in a study of tumor and adjacent non-tumor tissue in lung cancer. Three rounds of nested PCR, following a modified ARM-PCR protocol, produced the TCRbeta library. TCRdb re-analysed the multiplex PCR reads in MiXCR, keeping a single row per CDR3 protein. Among about 85,000 distinct CDR3 sequences, 61% were seen once, and the ten largest hold roughly 15%. This sample's RNA came from whole unsorted tissue. The sequenced sample consisted of lung tumor tissue. All receptors derive from a man aged 65 to 79 with non-small cell lung cancer.

This clonotype came up once. The chain uses TRBV6-1 and TRBJ1-2, with 7 bases aligning to TRBD1. This CDR3 is built from 16 residues. Germline V lookup: CDR1 MNHNS, CDR2 SASEGT. The junction had 16 bases not matched to a gene; V was cut back by 1 base and J by 11 bases. CDR3 coding DNA: TGTGCCAGCAGTGAAGTGTGGACAGGATCTTTATTGTGGTACACCTTC. Its translation is CASSEVWTGSLLWYTF.

There are a few counts of this clonotype. A single base separates this from a much larger clone, so it may be a read error. This sequence joins TRBV6-5 and TRBJ2-7, with D tentatively TRBD1 or TRBD2 (6 bases each). CDR1 is MNHEY, CDR2 SVGAGI, per germline. The V end was cut by 0 bases, the J end by 5 bases, with 26 bases between. The CDR3 loop spans 19 amino acids. The CDR3, as DNA: TGTGCCAGCAGTTACTCGCCGGGGACTGAACAGGGAAGATTCCACGAGCAGTACTTC. It translates to CASSYSPGTEQGRFHEQYF.

The chain is built from TRBV11-2 and TRBJ2-2; the match to TRBD2 covers 7 bases. Per the germline V gene, CDR1 is SGHAT and CDR2 is FQNNGV. The CDR3 is 18 residues long. With 1 base clipped from V and 9 bases from J, the junction kept 17 bases outside the gene matches. CDR3 bases: TGTGCCAGCAGCTTAGCGATGGGGAGGGGTCCTAACATCAGGGAGCTGTTTTTT. Its protein is CASSLAMGRGPNIRELFF.

With respect to this clonotype: Being one base from a much bigger clone, this may be a read error. The chain employs TRBV10-2 and TRBJ2-7; no reliable D call. V lost 3 bases and J lost 0, with 3 bases in between. The CDR3 loop spans 12 amino acids. Germline lookup yields CDR1 WSHSY and CDR2 SAAADI. In DNA, the CDR3 is TGCGCCAGCAGTGATTACTCCTACGAGCAGTACTTC. It is translated as CASSDYSYEQYF.

Remarks on this clonotype: Compared with germline, one end of the junction differs, possibly owing to a read error. The chain combines TRBV29-1 with TRBJ2-3, with 7 positions matching TRBD1. From germline, CDR1 is SQVTM and CDR2 ANQGSEA. CDR3 length equals 12 residues. In DNA, the CDR3 is TGCATCGGAAAGACAGGGACAGATACGCAGTATTTC. This gives the protein CIGKTGTDTQYF.

The genes are TRBV7-9 and TRBJ2-2, with 8 positions matching TRBD1. Trimming cost V 5 bases and J 3 bases; bases outside gene matches: 5. The CDR3 extends over 15 amino acids. Looked up from germline, CDR1 is SEHNR and CDR2 is FQNEAQ (reference sequence). This CDR3 reads CASSRHRGDTGELFF. CDR3 bases: TGTGCCAGCAGCCGACACAGGGGGGACACCGGGGAGCTGTTTTTT.

As concerns this clonotype: The junction does not match germline at one end; this may be a read error. CDR3 in DNA: TGTGCCAGCGGTGAAGCCGGAGGCTCCTACGATGAGCAGTTCTTC. Amino acid sequence: CASGEAGGSYDEQFF. The gene calls are TRBV6-1 and TRBJ2-1, with D possibly matching TRBD2 (5 bases). This CDR3 region has 15 residues. Germline CDR1 is MNHNS and CDR2 is SASEGT.

V is TRBV6-1 and J is TRBJ2-3; 10 positions match TRBD2. The CDR3 runs to 16 residues. The germline V gene has CDR1 MNHNS and CDR2 SASEGT. The V segment lost 6 bases and the J segment 4 bases; nucleotides outside the gene matches: 10. CDR3 sequence reads: CASSPGLARPADTQYF. Here the CDR3 DNA reads TGTGCCAGCAGCCCGGGACTAGCGAGACCAGCAGATACGCAGTATTTT.

Turning to this clonotype: One end of the junction fails to match germline, which may point to a read error. The chain uses TRBV5-4 and TRBJ2-7; 9 positions match TRBD2. In germline, CDR1 is SGHNT, CDR2 YYREEE (reference sequence). The CDR3 consists of 15 residues. The CDR3 DNA reads TGTGCCAGCAGCTTGCCGGCTAGCGGGGACTACGAGCAGTATTTC. Protein product: CASSLPASGDYEQYF.

A note on this clonotype: One end of the junction varies from germline; a read error may be responsible. The chain is built from TRBV24-1 and TRBJ1-5, with TRBD1 as a possible D gene (5 bases). Germline V gives CDR1 KGHDR, CDR2 SFDVKD. CDR3 length: 15 amino acids. The CDR3 nucleotides read TGTGTCACCAGTGATTCGACAGAGGGATTACAGCCCCAGCATTTT. As protein: CVTSDSTEGLQPQHF.

This clonotype was detected only a few times. A much larger clone sits a single nucleotide away, making a read error possible. The genes are TRBV6-5 and TRBJ2-3; D is ambiguous. Germline V lookup: CDR1 MNHEY, CDR2 SVGAGI. This CDR3 has 13 residues. The V end lost 7 bases, the J end lost 2 bases, and 10 bases lay between the germline ends. The chain's CDR3 is CASIRRPTDTQYF. The DNA for the CDR3 is TGTGCCAGCATACGAAGACCCACAGATACGCAGTATTTT.

This clonotype was observed at least ten times. The rearrangement links TRBV5-1 to TRBJ2-2; perhaps TRBD2 as D (6 bases). The CDR3 totals 15 residues. Germline values: CDR1 SGHRS, CDR2 YFSETQ. Trimming left V 6 bases short and J 1 base short, with 13 bases between. CDR3 amino acids: CASNFSGVNTGELFF. The CDR3 DNA follows: TGCGCCAGCAACTTTAGCGGAGTGAACACCGGGGAGCTGTTTTTT.

As to this clonotype: The germline gene is not matched at one end of the junction; a read error may be the cause. The chain couples TRBV24-1 to TRBJ2-1, with 8 positions matching TRBD2. Looked up from germline, CDR1 is KGHDR and CDR2 is SFDVKD. The CDR3 has 15 amino acids. CDR3 nucleotide sequence: TGTGTCACCAGTAACCCGGGGGGGGGCTTGAATGAGCAGTTCTTC. This translates into CVTSNPGGGLNEQFF.

This chain joins TRBV30 and TRBJ2-2; TRBD2 is a possible D gene (6 bases). This CDR3 is built from 15 residues. Germline V gene lookup returns CDR1 GTSNPN and CDR2 SVGIG (reference sequence). V lost 6 bases and J lost 10, with 24 bases in between. The CDR3 coding sequence is TGTGCCTGCCAAAGGCTAGCGCCTGACGACGTGGAGCTGTTTTTT. Translated, it gives CACQRLAPDDVELFF.

This chain joins TRBV20-1 and TRBJ2-3, with TRBD2 identical over 10 bases. The length of the CDR3 is 15 residues. V was pared by 8 bases and J by 7 bases, with 15 bases of the junction left unmatched. Germline V gives CDR1 DFQATT, CDR2 SNEGSKA (reference sequence). The CDR3 protein is CSTDGLAVGPYTQYF. The CDR3 DNA follows: TGCAGTACTGACGGACTAGCGGTAGGGCCCTATACGCAGTATTTT.

This clonotype was recorded only once. This rearrangement joins TRBV28 to TRBJ1-6, with D possibly TRBD1 on 5 matching bases. Looked up from germline, CDR1 is MDHEN and CDR2 is SYDVKM. The CDR3 totals 13 residues. The CDR3 spells CGSFHRRNSPLHF. The CDR3 DNA reads TGTGGCAGTTTCCACAGGCGGAATTCACCCCTCCACTTT.

This clonotype was recorded many times. The chain uses TRBV20-1 and TRBJ2-3, with TRBD2 matching 8 bases. Per germline, CDR1 DFQATT and CDR2 SNEGSKA (reference sequence). CDR3 length equals 15 residues. V was pared by 5 bases and J by 6 bases, with 13 bases of the junction left unmatched. CDR3 sequence (DNA): TGCAGTGCTCCCCTCGGAGGTCGGGGGGGGGATACGCAGTATTTT. Its protein is CSAPLGGRGGDTQYF.

This clonotype was seen many times. The chain combines TRBV28 with TRBJ2-5; TRBD2 is a possible D gene (5 bases). The CDR3 is 13 residues long. Germline loops: CDR1 MDHEN, CDR2 SYDVKM. Deletions cut 5 bases from V and 7 bases from J, with 14 bases between. CDR3 amino acids: CASSPPSRGTQYF. For the CDR3, the DNA is TGTGCCAGCAGTCCCCCCTCCCGGGGGACCCAGTACTTC.

This clonotype was seen a few times. This sequence joins TRBV20-1 and TRBJ1-2, with TRBD1 matching 8 bases. CDR3 length equals 12 residues. J was trimmed by 9 bases and V by 5 bases; bases with no gene match: 8. Germline CDR1 reads DFQATT; CDR2 reads SNEGSKA (reference sequence). CDR3 protein: CSAGKTGVSYTF. The CDR3 nucleotides read TGCAGTGCTGGGAAGACAGGGGTTAGCTACACCTTC.

About this clonotype itself: No conserved phenylalanine or tryptophan ends this CDR3, so it is likely a read error. The chain uses TRBV6-5 and TRBJ2-4, with D possibly TRBD2 on 5 matching bases. This CDR3 comprises 15 residues. Germline values: CDR1 MNHEY, CDR2 SVGAGI. The CDR3 reads CVSSYSRVGVNIQYV. CDR3 nucleotides: TGTGTCAGCAGTTACTCCCGGGTGGGAGTAAACATTCAGTACGTC.

In this sample, this clonotype turned up once. The chain employs TRBV7-2 and TRBJ2-7, with D possibly matching TRBD1 (6 bases). Germline-derived CDR1 and CDR2 are SGHTA and FQGNSA. This CDR3 is 13 amino acids long. Trimming removed 5 bases from V and 7 bases from J, with 15 bases in between. CDR3 region: CASSMGRGGEQYF. The CDR3 region has the DNA TGTGCCAGCAGCATGGGCAGGGGTGGGGAGCAGTACTTC.

On this clonotype: A clone one base away is much larger, so this may be a read error. The rearrangement joins TRBV28 to TRBJ2-4; D may correspond to TRBD1 or TRBD2 (5 bases each). This CDR3 spans 12 amino acids. V was shortened by 0 bases and J by 9 bases, with 6 bases between the two germline ends. The V gene's germline CDR1 is MDHEN and CDR2 SYDVKM. This CDR3 reads CASSLWGTIQYF. CDR3 nucleotide sequence: TGTGCCAGCAGTTTATGGGGGACCATTCAGTACTTC. The complete variable domain, with remaining parts taken from reference TRBV28 and TRBJ2-4, reads DVKVTQSSRYLVKRTGEKVFLECVQDMDHENMFWYRQDPGLGLRLIYFSYDVKMKEKGDIPEGYSVSREKKERFSLILESASTNQTSMYLCASSLWGTIQYFGAGTRLSVL.

A single count supports this clonotype. A much larger clone lies one base from this, so it may be a read error. The chain is built from TRBV6-5 and TRBJ2-3; no firm D call. This CDR3 is 16 amino acids long. Germline V CDR1 and CDR2: MNHEY, SVGAGI. The V gene lost 8 bases and the J gene lost 2 bases, with 20 bases spanning the gap. CDR3 in DNA: TGTGCCAGCTGCCCCGGACCTCCTACGTACACAGATACGCAGTATTTT. This gives the protein CASCPGPPTYTDTQYF.

For this clonotype: The CDR3 carries no conserved terminal phenylalanine or tryptophan, so it likely arises from a read error. J is TRBJ1-1 and V is TRBV28; 10 positions agree with TRBD1. CDR3 size: 15 residues. From germline, CDR1 is MDHEN and CDR2 SYDVKM. Here the CDR3 DNA reads TGTGCCAGCGGTTTAGTCCGGACAGGGGGGACTGAAGCTTTCCTT. It is translated as CASGLVRTGGTEAFL.

This clonotype has a single count. Possible read error: a much larger clone is one base away. This chain joins TRBV14 and TRBJ2-5, with 12 nucleotides matching TRBD2. This CDR3 is built from 17 residues. Germline assignment: CDR1 SGHDN and CDR2 FVKESK. CDR3 sequence reads: CASRQARGLAGEETQYF. CDR3 nucleotide sequence: TGTGCCAGCCGCCAAGCCCGGGGACTAGCGGGTGAAGAGACCCAGTACTTC.

A remark on this clonotype: Since the CDR3 does not end with the conserved phenylalanine or tryptophan, this likely comes from a read error. Because the CDR3's place on the DNA is in doubt, the DNA is left out and the CDR3 is given as listed by TCRdb. The rearrangement uses TRBV11-2 and TRBJ2-3. The CDR3 has 16 residues if both end residues are counted. Germline CDR1 and CDR2: SGHAT and FQNNGV. The CDR3 is CASSLDRTSSTDTRYS.